Listed here are 21 T cell receptor beta chains from one sample, sequenced in a study of T cells expressing NK-cell markers. TCRdb reprocessed the 5' RACE reads, keeping one entry per CDR3 protein, no DNA. This listing includes around 140,000 distinct CDR3 sequences. Sequencing used blood T cells: a sorted CD56 or NKG2C T cell subset, CD4+ or CD8+ T cells, or bulk PBMC T cells (not recorded which). The receptors stem from a man in his late teens or twenties in good health.

CDR3 sequence: CASSQDPHGEQFF. The chain uses TRBV4-3 and TRBJ2-1. The CDR3 consists of 13 residues. The germline V gene has CDR1 LGHNA and CDR2 YSLEER.

The gene calls are TRBV25-1 and TRBJ1-2; TCRdb designates TRBD1, a call that cannot be tested without DNA. The CDR3 is made up of 14 amino acids. The germline CDR1 and CDR2 sequences are MGHDK and SYGVNS. CDR3 amino acids: CASSPGTGYYGYTF.

The rearrangement joins TRBV5-1 to TRBJ2-7; TCRdb selects TRBD2, and the lack of DNA leaves this call unchecked. From germline, CDR1 is SGHRS and CDR2 YFSETQ. The CDR3 has 16 amino acids. The CDR3 spells CASSLDLAGGPYEQYF.

This rearrangement joins TRBV12-3 or TRBV12-4 to TRBJ2-5; the TCRdb D gene call, TRBD1, has no DNA to confirm it. The CDR3 contains 17 residues. CDR3 residues: CASSLYVLGVSEETQYF.

The V and J genes are TRBV13 and TRBJ2-3; TCRdb reports TRBD1, a call that lacks DNA to check it against. CDR3 length equals 17 residues. The germline CDR1 and CDR2 sequences are PRHDT and FYEKMQ (reference sequence). CDR3 in amino acids: CASSLGGAQPSTDTQYF.

The chain uses TRBV5-1 and TRBJ2-6. Germline CDR1 is SGHRS and CDR2 is YFSETQ. This CDR3 has 16 amino acids. Here the CDR3 reads CASSLEASSGANVLTF.

The genes are TRBV10-3 and TRBJ2-3; absent DNA, TCRdb's TRBD2 call cannot be checked. This CDR3 is 16 amino acids long. The germline V gene has CDR1 ENHRY and CDR2 SYGVKD. This CDR3 reads CAISGGWQSTTDTQYF.

The chain combines TRBV30 with TRBJ2-3. The V gene's germline CDR1 is GTSNPN and CDR2 SVGIG (reference sequence). This CDR3 region has 14 residues. Here the CDR3 reads CAWSYTSATDTQYF.

The genes are TRBV29-1 and TRBJ2-1; the D call from TCRdb, TRBD2, cannot be confirmed without DNA. Germline-derived CDR1 and CDR2 are SQVTM and ANQGSEA. The CDR3 runs 15 residues. CDR3 residues: CSFTPPAGDYNEQFF.

The gene calls are TRBV20-1 and TRBJ2-7; TCRdb's D gene call, TRBD1, goes unchecked for lack of DNA. The CDR3 length is 14 residues. The V gene's germline CDR1 is DFQATT and CDR2 SNEGSKA (reference sequence). The CDR3 protein is CSARERTGGNEQYF.

This chain links TRBV3-1 with TRBJ2-1. CDR1 is LGHDT, CDR2 YNNKEL, per germline (reference sequence). The CDR3 runs 15 residues. The CDR3 here is CASSQEALLDNEQFF.

The rearrangement links TRBV5-6 to TRBJ2-1; the D call from TCRdb, TRBD1, cannot be confirmed without DNA. The germline CDR1 and CDR2 sequences are SGHDT and YYEEEE. This CDR3 comprises 14 residues. The CDR3 loop reads CASSFNLGDNEQFF.

CDR3 protein: CASSVSPTGSVGSETQYF. V gene TRBV12-3 or TRBV12-4 combines with J gene TRBJ2-5. This CDR3 has 18 residues.

The V and J genes are TRBV24-1 and TRBJ2-5; the D call of TRBD1 rests on TCRdb alone, since no DNA is present to check it. This CDR3 is built from 14 residues. From germline, CDR1 is KGHDR and CDR2 SFDVKD. This chain's CDR3 is CATSDPDRRETQYF.

V usage is TRBV6-1 and J usage is TRBJ1-1; TCRdb proposes TRBD1, but this gene call is untestable without DNA. Germline V gives CDR1 MNHNS, CDR2 SASEGT. The CDR3 is 15 amino acids. The CDR3 sequence: CASSPLKGMNTEAFF.

V is TRBV10-3 and J is TRBJ2-7; absent DNA, TCRdb's TRBD1 call cannot be checked. The germline V gene has CDR1 ENHRY and CDR2 SYGVKD. This CDR3 contains 14 residues. CDR3 residues: CAISSDGGTYEQYF.

V usage is TRBV7-9 and J usage is TRBJ2-1; TCRdb returns TRBD2, unconfirmable since there is no DNA. Germline V lookup: CDR1 SEHNR, CDR2 FQNEAQ (reference sequence). The CDR3 spans 16 residues. The CDR3 is CASSRESGSSYNEQFF.

The chain uses TRBV12-3 or TRBV12-4 and TRBJ1-1. This CDR3 contains 14 residues. CDR3 sequence: CASRSEGWNTEAFF.

The genes are TRBV28 and TRBJ1-5; lacking DNA, the TRBD1 call made by TCRdb goes unchecked. This CDR3 region has 14 residues. The V gene's germline CDR1 is MDHEN and CDR2 SYDVKM. The CDR3 reads CASSYKTVNQPQHF.

The V and J genes are TRBV6-7 and TRBJ1-3. TRBV6-7 belongs to the ORF category, with a function that is uncertain. CDR3 length: 12 residues. This chain's CDR3 is CASTGSWGTIYF.

The gene calls are TRBV7-9 and TRBJ2-1; TCRdb's D call, TRBD1, is unchecked because there is no DNA. This CDR3 contains 12 residues. Germline values: CDR1 SEHNR, CDR2 FQNEAQ (reference sequence). The CDR3 spells CASTHRDNEQFF.